This TCR beta chain is from a study of blood T cell repertoires in COVID-19. The wider study: The samples span acute and convalescent COVID-19 from the United States, Italy and Spain. Nucleic acid was either cDNA or gDNA, and it came from T cells, B-cell-depleted T cells, or PBMCs.

TCRdb keeps only in-frame clones here, not all; method: immunoSEQ multiplex PCR. The data show approximately 130,000 clones, with 84% seen just once and 10% to 15% held by the top ten. There are 21 residues in the CDR3. Germline V gene sequence: CDR1 KGHDR, CDR2 SFDVKD. The V and J ends lost 0 bases and 7 bases respectively, with 32 bases between them. This clone has just a few counts. The chain combines TRBV24-1 with TRBJ1-2, with D possibly matching TRBD1 (5 bases). The sample taken for sequencing was peripheral blood. This clonotype was obtained from a human donor in a cohort sampled during active COVID-19. The CDR3 sequence is CATSDLFGGGRARHREGGYTF. CDR3 sequence (DNA): TGTGCCACCAGTGATTTGTTTGGGGGGGGGAGGGCCAGGCACCGAGAGGGTGGCTACACCTTC.